What follows is one TCR beta chain and its context. Sequencing used immunoSEQ multiplex PCR; TCRdb keeps in-frame clones, though not all of them. Of about 140,000 clones listed, 70% to 90% are singletons. This sample is drawn from a study of T cell responses to AZD1222 COVID-19 vaccine. CDR3 length: 15 residues. Germline V lookup: CDR1 KGHSH, CDR2 LQKENI. Trimming pared 6 bases from V and 1 base from J, leaving 15 bases between. J is TRBJ1-1 and V is TRBV18; D may be TRBD1 (5 bases). This sample comprised peripheral blood, obtained 28 days after the second dose of the MenACWY control vaccine. The origin of this receptor is an adult who received the MenACWY meningococcal vaccine as a control. CDR3 residues: CASSPGGGWNTEAFF. CDR3 DNA: TGTGCCAGCTCTCCGGGGGGGGGATGGAACACTGAAGCTTTCTTT.